Each of the 13 T cell receptor beta chains below was sequenced from the same sample in a study of T-cell reconstitution after alpha-beta-depleted transplantation in children. Preparation of the TCRbeta library involved a method that used unique molecular identifiers. TCRdb reprocessed the PCR reads via MiXCR and lists one record per CDR3 protein. The data hold some 260,000 distinct CDR3 sequences, with 24% observed a single time. This specimen consisted of PBMCs, mostly from graft donor cells, obtained 360 days after TCRalphabeta/CD19-depleted stem cell transplant. These receptors were collected from a female patient aged 2-15 years who had a stem cell transplant for congenital amegakaryocytic thrombocytopenia, so the T cells may come from the graft donor.

For the CDR3, the DNA is TGCAGTGCTAGAGAGAGTACAGGGATCTATCAGCCCCAGCATTTT. It is translated as CSARESTGIYQPQHF. This chain joins TRBV20-1 and TRBJ1-5, with D maybe TRBD1 (6 bases). The CDR3 extends over 15 amino acids. The germline V and J ends were trimmed by 0 bases and 5 bases, with 14 bases remaining between them. Germline V CDR1 and CDR2: DFQATT, SNEGSKA (reference sequence).

This clonotype was observed a few times. The chain uses TRBV30 and TRBJ2-3, with D perhaps matching TRBD2 (5 bases). Trimming cost V 3 bases and J 0 bases, with 10 bases left between them. CDR1 and CDR2 (germline): GTSNPN, SVGIG (reference sequence). This CDR3 is built from 14 residues. The CDR3 region has the DNA TGTGCCTGGAGAAGGCGGGTCAGCACAGATACGCAGTATTTT. Protein sequence: CAWRRRVSTDTQYF.

The gene calls are TRBV12-3 or TRBV12-4 and TRBJ2-7, with unresolved D. This CDR3 region has 15 residues. V lost 2 bases and J 2 bases, leaving 13 bases between the germline ends. This chain's CDR3 is CASSLTYRATYEQYF. CDR3 nucleotide sequence: TGTGCCAGCAGTTTAACTTACCGGGCCACCTACGAGCAGTACTTC.

V is TRBV2 and J is TRBJ2-6; weak D call: TRBD1 (5 bases). Germline CDR1 SNHLY, CDR2 FYNNEI. Trimming took 5 bases from V and 2 from J, leaving 10 bases between them. The CDR3 loop spans 15 amino acids. The CDR3 loop reads CASSTQGTGANVLTF. In DNA form, the CDR3 reads TGTGCCAGCAGTACCCAGGGCACTGGGGCCAACGTCCTGACTTTC.

This clonotype came up a few times. The gene calls are TRBV20-1 and TRBJ1-4; possible D gene TRBD1, 6 bases. The CDR3 loop spans 17 amino acids. CDR1 is DFQATT, CDR2 SNEGSKA, per germline (reference sequence). V dropped 3 bases and J dropped 5 bases, with 22 bases sitting between them. CDR3 in DNA: TGCAGTGCTAGGGCTGACAGGCCGGGGGCCCCGAATGAAAAACTGTTTTTT. Translation: CSARADRPGAPNEKLFF.

This clonotype has just a few counts. The chain has TRBV10-3 and TRBJ1-1; possibly TRBD1 for D (5 bases). The CDR3 covers 15 residues. The V gene's germline CDR1 is ENHRY and CDR2 SYGVKD. V was trimmed by 2 bases and J by 1 base, leaving 11 bases between them. The CDR3 DNA follows: TGTGCCATCAGTGAGAATTCGCAGGGGAACACTGAAGCTTTCTTT. Its translation is CAISENSQGNTEAFF.

This clonotype showed up just a few times. The gene calls are TRBV5-1 and TRBJ2-3; a possible D gene is TRBD2 (6 bases). The CDR3 has 14 amino acids. Trimming removed 1 base from V and 3 bases from J, with 9 bases in between. CDR1 and CDR2 (germline): SGHRS, YFSETQ. The CDR3 DNA sequence: TGCGCCAGCAGCTTGTTAGCGGCTACAGATACGCAGTATTTT. Its protein is CASSLLAATDTQYF.

This clonotype has more than one count but fewer than ten. This chain joins TRBV12-3 or TRBV12-4 and TRBJ1-2; D is unresolved. Deletions cut 3 bases from V and 5 bases from J, with 16 bases between. The CDR3 has 15 amino acids. The CDR3: CASSFRGADIYGYTF. Written as DNA, the CDR3 is TGTGCCAGCAGTTTTAGAGGAGCCGACATTTATGGCTACACCTTC.

The V and J genes are TRBV6-6 and TRBJ2-1; 8 positions agree with TRBD2. The CDR3 is made up of 13 amino acids. The germline V gene encodes CDR1 MNHNY and CDR2 SVGAGI (reference sequence). The CDR3 region has the DNA TGTTCTGAGGGACTAGGGGGGCTCGGGGAGCAGTTCTTC. Its translation: CSEGLGGLGEQFF.

This sequence joins TRBV3-1 and TRBJ1-1; 10 nucleotides match TRBD1. Looked up from germline, CDR1 is LGHDT and CDR2 is YNNKEL (reference sequence). The CDR3 length is 14 residues. V shed 1 base and J 5 bases; nucleotides not matched to a gene: 1. The CDR3 sequence is CASSQGTGGTEAFF. DNA of the CDR3: TGTGCCAGCAGCCAAGGGACAGGGGGGACTGAAGCTTTCTTT.

CDR3 amino acids: CASSPSGGDEQFF. The CDR3 DNA reads TGTGCCAGTAGCCCGTCTGGGGGCGATGAGCAGTTCTTC. The chain is built from TRBV19 and TRBJ2-1; D may be TRBD1 (6 bases). The CDR3 sequence is 13 residues long. Germline V lookup: CDR1 LNHDA, CDR2 SQIVND (reference sequence). The V end lost 6 bases, the J end lost 8 bases, and 14 bases lay between the germline ends. Using reference TRBV19 and TRBJ2-1 for the parts outside the CDR3, the full variable domain is DGGITQSPKYLFRKEGQNVTLSCEQNLNHDAMYWYRQDPGQGLRLIYYSQIVNDFQKGDIAEGYSVSREKKESFPLTVTSAQKNPTAFYLCASSPSGGDEQFFGPGTRLTVL.

This clonotype has more than one count but fewer than ten. V is TRBV19 and J is TRBJ2-2, with D hard to call. In germline, CDR1 is LNHDA, CDR2 SQIVND (reference sequence). V dropped 6 bases and J dropped 2 bases, with 10 bases sitting between them. CDR3 length: 14 amino acids. CDR3 region: CASRLWVNTGELFF. In DNA, the CDR3 is TGTGCCAGTAGGTTATGGGTTAACACCGGGGAGCTGTTTTTT.

The chain recombines TRBV9 with TRBJ2-1; TRBD1 matches at 9 bases. Germline loops: CDR1 SGDLS, CDR2 YYNGEE. V lost 0 bases, J lost 4 bases, and 11 bases stayed unmatched. The CDR3 loop spans 18 amino acids. CDR3 DNA: TGTGCCAGCAGCGTAGCTCCATGGGCGGGACAGGGTTACAATGAGCAGTTCTTC. Translating gives CASSVAPWAGQGYNEQFF.